Shown below are 9 T cell receptor beta chains from a single sample sequenced in a study of T cells in tuberculosis. This table comes from immunoSEQ multiplex PCR, and its TCRdb copy is limited to in-frame clones, with some not included. The sample lists some 25,000 clones, nearly 97% occurring once. The sample taken for sequencing was PBMCs. All receptors derive from a donor aged 10 to 29 with latent tuberculosis or without tuberculosis infection.

This sequence joins TRBV13 and TRBJ1-4; maybe TRBD1 (6 bases). The V end lost 5 bases, the J end lost 7 bases, and 8 bases lay between the germline ends. The CDR3 sequence is 12 residues long. Germline V CDR1 and CDR2: PRHDT, FYEKMQ (reference sequence). CDR3 residues: CASSQQGEKLFF. The CDR3 coding sequence is TGTGCCAGCAGCCAACAGGGTGAAAAACTGTTTTTT.

This clone appeared once. This chain uses TRBV30 with TRBJ1-4; tentatively, D is TRBD1 (5 bases). The CDR3 length is 15 residues. The V gene's germline CDR1 is GTSNPN and CDR2 SVGIG (reference sequence). V was clipped by 2 bases and J by 5 bases, with 15 bases between them. The CDR3 DNA reads as TGTGCCTGGAGTCCCCGAGCGGGGCAAAATGAAAAACTGTTTTTT. It codes for CAWSPRAGQNEKLFF. Based on the CDR3 plus reference TRBV30 and TRBJ1-4, the full variable domain is SQTIHQWPATLVQPVGSPLSLECTVEGTSNPNLYWYRQAAGRGLQLLFYSVGIGQISSEVPQNLSASRPQDRQFILSSKKLLLSDSGFYLCAWSPRAGQNEKLFFGSGTQLSVL.

This clone was found once. The chain employs TRBV29-1 and TRBJ2-5; the D gene is possibly TRBD2 (5 bases). V was shortened by 4 bases and J by 5 bases, with 14 bases between the two germline ends. In germline, CDR1 is SQVTM, CDR2 ANQGSEA. This CDR3 comprises 13 residues. The CDR3 spells CSVANWERETQYF. The CDR3 region has the DNA TGCAGCGTTGCTAATTGGGAGCGGGAGACCCAGTACTTC. Full variable domain (missing parts from reference TRBV29-1 and TRBJ2-5): SAVISQKPSRDICQRGTSLTIQCQVDSQVTMMFWYRQQPGQSLTLIATANQGSEATYESGFVIDKFPISRPNLTFSTLTVSNMSPEDSSIYLCSVANWERETQYFGPGTRLLVL.

This sequence joins TRBV5-1 and TRBJ2-7; tentative D call: TRBD1 (5 bases). V was trimmed by 0 bases and J by 2 bases, leaving 12 bases between them. This CDR3 spans 15 amino acids. CDR1 is SGHRS, CDR2 YFSETQ, per germline. In DNA form, the CDR3 reads TGCGCCAGCAGCTTGGAGGCAGGGCTAACCTACGAGCAGTACTTC. Translation gives CASSLEAGLTYEQYF. Full variable domain (rest looked up from reference TRBV5-1 and TRBJ2-7): KAGVTQTPRYLIKTRGQQVTLSCSPISGHRSVSWYQQTPGQGLQFLFEYFSETQRNKGNFPGRFSGRQFSNSRSEMNVSTLELGDSALYLCASSLEAGLTYEQYFGPGTRLTVT.

The chain is built from TRBV19 and TRBJ2-3; TRBD1 aligns across 9 bases. Per germline, CDR1 LNHDA and CDR2 SQIVND (reference sequence). With 8 bases clipped from V and 2 bases from J, the junction kept 5 bases outside the gene matches. The CDR3 loop spans 14 amino acids. The CDR3 loop reads CASSGQGATDTQYF. The CDR3 nucleotides are TGTGCCAGTTCGGGACAGGGCGCCACAGATACGCAGTATTTT.

This clone was recorded once. This chain connects TRBV11-1 to TRBJ2-3; 7 positions agree with TRBD1. Germline V lookup: CDR1 SGHAT, CDR2 FQDESV (reference sequence). With V trimmed by 2 bases and J by 6 bases, 5 bases remained unmatched. The CDR3 runs 14 residues. CDR3 in amino acids: CASSLRQGMDTQYF. CDR3 nucleotide sequence: TGTGCCAGCAGCTTAAGACAGGGAATGGATACGCAGTATTTT.

This clone showed up just once. The rearrangement links TRBV6-1 to TRBJ1-1, with TRBD1 identical over 7 bases. Germline V gene sequence: CDR1 MNHNS, CDR2 SASEGT. The length of the CDR3 is 14 residues. The trim removed 7 bases at V and 7 bases at J, leaving 12 bases unmatched. CDR3 bases: TGTGCCAGCACTGGCCTTACAGGGGCGCTTGAAGCTTTCTTT. It is translated as CASTGLTGALEAFF.

The V gene is TRBV6-6, the J gene TRBJ1-5, with TRBD1 matching over 7 bases. The trim removed 1 base at V and 6 bases at J, leaving 3 bases unmatched. The CDR3 extends over 14 amino acids. Per germline, CDR1 MNHNY and CDR2 SVGAGI (reference sequence). CDR3 bases: TGTGCCAGCAGTTACTTGGAGGGGGCTCAGCCCCAGCATTTT. It yields the protein CASSYLEGAQPQHF.

The chain employs TRBV29-1 and TRBJ2-7; TRBD1 matches at 11 bases. The trim removed 7 bases at V and 2 bases at J, leaving 4 bases unmatched. The CDR3 extends over 13 amino acids. CDR1 is SQVTM, CDR2 ANQGSEA, per germline. The CDR3 DNA is TGCAGCGGGGGACAGGGGGAGCCCTACGAGCAGTACTTC. Protein product: CSGGQGEPYEQYF.